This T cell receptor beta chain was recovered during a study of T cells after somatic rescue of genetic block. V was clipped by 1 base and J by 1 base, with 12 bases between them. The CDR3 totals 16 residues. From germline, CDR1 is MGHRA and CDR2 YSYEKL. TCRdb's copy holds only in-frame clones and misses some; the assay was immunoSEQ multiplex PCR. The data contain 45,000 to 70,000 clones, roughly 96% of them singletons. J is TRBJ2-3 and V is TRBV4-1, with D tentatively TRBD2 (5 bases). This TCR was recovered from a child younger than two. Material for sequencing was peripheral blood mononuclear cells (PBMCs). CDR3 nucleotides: TGCGCCAGCAGCCAAGCCCGTTTGAGGGGCACAGATACGCAGTATTTT. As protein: CASSQARLRGTDTQYF.